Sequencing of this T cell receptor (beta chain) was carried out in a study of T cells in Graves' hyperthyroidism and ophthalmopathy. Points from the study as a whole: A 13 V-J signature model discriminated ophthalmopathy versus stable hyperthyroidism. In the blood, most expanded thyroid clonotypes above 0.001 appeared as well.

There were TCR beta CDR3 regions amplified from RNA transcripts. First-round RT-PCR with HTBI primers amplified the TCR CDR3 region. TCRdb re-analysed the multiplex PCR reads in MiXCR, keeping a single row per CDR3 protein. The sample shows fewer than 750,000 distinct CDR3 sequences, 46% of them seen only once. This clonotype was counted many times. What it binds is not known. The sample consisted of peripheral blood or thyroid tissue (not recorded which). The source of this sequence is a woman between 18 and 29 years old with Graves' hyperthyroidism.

This chain's CDR3 is CASSLARSGASSYEQYF. The CDR3 bases are TGTGCCAGCAGCTTAGCGCGTAGCGGGGCGTCCTCCTACGAGCAGTACTTC. J is TRBJ2-7 and V is TRBV7-6; 8 nucleotides line up with TRBD2. Germline-derived CDR1 and CDR2 are SGHVS and FNYEAQ. The CDR3 totals 17 residues. The V segment lost 0 bases and the J segment 0 bases; nucleotides outside the gene matches: 7.